This T cell receptor (beta chain) was found in a study of cytomegalovirus exposure and HLA in healthy donors (dated by TCRdb to between 2016 and 2019). In the study overall: In an earlier analysis of around 540 of the donors, 250 to 350 Gb of sequence data and 95 million to 130 million unique TCR beta sequences from roughly 190 million T cells were reported. About 300 gigabases of sequencing data and some 85 million unique TCR sequences were included in an early release covering several hundred HLA-typed donors. The genetic ancestry cluster associated with self-reported Caucasian donors included over 65% of the 350 to 500 genotyped donors. The study aimed to test whether cataloging public T cell receptors could reveal signatures of past pathogen exposure. The T cell repertoires of 670 or so subjects were profiled by immunosequencing and related to cytomegalovirus serostatus. A separate validation cohort of some 130 different subjects was used in addition to the roughly 670-subject first cohort. To predict cytomegalovirus infection status, the study brought together high-throughput TCR immunosequencing, statistical association of individual TCRs with disease status, and machine learning. A later analysis re-examined previously published TCR beta repertoires from more than 550 donors and added high-resolution HLA genotyping to investigate patterns of TCR occurrence. The later analysis used no new phenotypic data to find candidate immune exposures, relying instead on TCR beta sequences and their occurrence across donors. In an earlier analysis of about 590 of the donors, high-throughput TCR beta sequencing was used to judge whether each TCR beta V gene segment behaved as functional or pseudogenic. Donor age, sex, ethnicity and CMV serostatus were compiled together with the repertoire data. Genome-wide SNP genotypes for about three fifths of the roughly 670 donors were used in a later genetic analysis, which treated that subset as a discovery cohort. Every repertoire in the discovery cohort had been generated on one and the same sequencing platform. HLA typing covered class I and class II loci at four-digit resolution. Typing coverage differed by locus: A, B, C, DRB1 and DQB1 were typed in roughly 629-630 donors, DQA1 in 522, DPA1 in around 580, and DPB1 in 400 to 490. Four to six DR-DQ haplotypes were handled as single units for association and clustering, since linkage in the cohort was strong. Among about 410 genotyped donors of the cohort, an average of roughly 230,000 unique TCR beta nucleotide sequences was sequenced per donor, of which about 19% were non-productive.

Libraries were prepared through the immunoSEQ multiplex PCR assay. The multiplex PCR relied on a mix of 60 forward primers for TCR Vbeta segments and 13 reverse primers for TCR Jbeta segments. A multiplex PCR assay on genomic DNA amplified the CDR3 region of rearranged TCR beta genes. Amplified TCR beta libraries were sequenced as 87-base-pair reads on the Illumina HiSeq System. From the authors' description of their analysis: Across the 600 to 700 repertoires, a later analysis counted 80 million or so unique TCR beta chains, 9.5 million to 13 million of which were shared by at least two donors. A nearest-neighbor algorithm error-corrected the raw reads and collapsed the reads into unique sequences, merging closely related sequences to remove PCR and sequencing errors. CDR3 sequences were aligned to IMGT reference sequences to assign V, D and J gene segments. For a sequence to be retained, a match of at least six nucleotides to both a V gene segment and a J gene segment was required. Rearrangements were classified as productive when the CDR3 lacked stop codons and remained in frame with V and J, and all other rearrangements were classified as non-productive. CDR3 was defined according to IMGT convention as the region running from the second conserved V-encoded cysteine to the conserved J-encoded phenylalanine. Sequences without an unambiguous match to a single V gene segment were excluded from the earlier analysis of 450 to 650 of the donors. An earlier analysis of 587 of the donors classified V segments as functional when productive rearrangements were above 56.7% and as segregating when the standard deviation between donors was above 5%. A statistical classification framework was built to diagnose cytomegalovirus status from the catalog of TCR beta chain sequences. In a later analysis, TCR nucleotide sequences were compared against IMGT/GENE-DB human TR gene sequences so that V and J genes could be assigned. In a later analysis, CDR3 sequences and most-parsimonious VDJ recombination scenarios were assigned using the TCRdist pipeline. In a later analysis, every TCR beta chain was defined by the combination of its CDR3 amino acid sequence and its V-gene family, and reads without a unique V-gene family were dropped. To address suspected cross-contamination and a sequencing artifact, a later analysis removed 592 highly shared, low-generation-probability nucleotide sequences. In a later analysis, a clonal expansion index for each public chain was calculated from normalized within-repertoire ranks of inferred template counts. Generation probabilities in a later analysis came from a VDJ recombination model fitted to out-of-frame rearrangements, and those results were checked against IGoR. In a later analysis, hypergeometric tests were used to score TCR-TCR, TCR-HLA and TCR-CMV co-occurrence, with a repertoire-size bias correction applied to TCR pairs. False discovery rates were estimated in a later analysis by permuting HLA or CMV assignments 20 times. In a later analysis, co-occurring TCRs were grouped with DBSCAN, and TCRdist sequence similarity was added when clustering was performed within HLA-allele-positive subsets. Repertoires with fewer than 30,000 or more than 120,000 public chains were left out of co-occurrence clustering, as were five repertoires with anomalous nucleotide sharing. TCRdb limited this immuneACCESS table to in-frame rearrangements with V and J called. A share of clones is missing; checked studies link under half to unresolved V genes, and the rest is unexplained. Clonal size and the V and J genes are those of that table, whereas D and trimming came from the DNA. The sample contains around 200,000 clones, 80% of them found a single time. Of the sample, 0.65% is held by the ten largest clones.

Beyond this particular receptor, the publication reports: A cluster of highly shared sequence variants was judged likely to be a technical artifact of the sequencing pipeline. In a later analysis, TCR association rates were found to vary across HLA loci, with the most associated TCRs seen for DRB1 alleles and the fewest for HLA-C alleles. Sequencing depth was assumed to be roughly uniform across donors in the presence/absence analyses, though that assumption may not hold. In a later genetic analysis, a missense DCLRE1C variant was associated with V-gene and J-gene trimming of TCR beta chains, and the association was replicated in an independent cohort. Because HLA typing was missing for some donors at each locus, association tests included only the typed subset. A further reported finding was that TCR beta sequences accurately predicted the HLA-A and HLA-B alleles for most subjects in the first cohort. The only immune exposure information available for the cohort was CMV serostatus. A total of fewer than 200 TCR beta chains were listed by the study as associated with cytomegalovirus. Across donors, most TCR sequences were observed very rarely, whereas some public TCRs were present in many individuals. The classifier was reported to diagnose cytomegalovirus status with high specificity and sensitivity in both the original and validation cohorts. Some 15 rarely observed V segments, including chromosome 9 orphons, were excluded from the earlier analysis of several hundred of the donors because counts were too low. Linkage disequilibrium might explain the correlated functional status among segregating V segments, but an unknown experimental factor could not be ruled out. In a later analysis, several top co-occurrence clusters were reported to appear linked to parvovirus B19, influenza, CMV and Epstein-Barr virus. At a false discovery rate of 0.05, a later analysis linked about 17,000 TCR beta sequences to specific HLA alleles. Some IMGT-functional V segments, including TRBV6-2 and TRBV6-3, could not be distinguished by the 87-base-pair reads and were therefore excluded. Compared with the 666-donor mean, donors in an Asian-associated ancestry cluster had fewer N-insertions in productive TCRs, according to a later genetic analysis. This cohort had only TCR beta chains sequenced, and the lack of alpha or paired-chain data limited which features could be detected. Most CMV-associated TCR beta chains appeared to be HLA-restricted in a later analysis, and the HLA associations seemed to be driven largely by CMV exposure. In vitro tests confirmed that a few of the cytomegalovirus-associated TCR beta chains recognize cytomegalovirus antigens. A later analysis found that HLA-associated TCR beta chains were more clonally expanded and had lower generation probabilities than equally common non-associated chains. According to the authors, the approach could potentially be generalized to other disease states and immunological phenotypes. Assigning TCR associations to individual alleles was difficult when HLA alleles, especially DR and DQ, strongly co-occurred. In an earlier analysis of some 640 of the donors, most TCR beta V segments were observed in productive rearrangements about 90% or about 30% of the time, broadly matching IMGT annotations.

Clipping removes 3 bases from V and 7 bases from J, with 4 as the unmatched junction base count. Counted from cysteine to phenylalanine, this CDR3 has 15 amino acids. CDR3 DNA only is kept here, 45 bases in frame from base 1. The germline V gene provides CDR1 MNHNS and CDR2 SASEGT. The cohort consisted of some 670 healthy bone marrow donors. At the time of sampling, all cohort members were nominally healthy, though unrecorded immune exposures were likely present. The donor tested CMV seronegative and was one of the 352 seronegative cohort members. Every donor gave a peripheral blood sample, and the peripheral blood mononuclear cells from that sample were used for TCR beta sequencing. The Qiagen DNeasy Blood Extraction Kit was used to extract genomic DNA from the blood cell samples. Of note for this clone: What antigen it recognizes has not been identified. No base-level quality is on record; no much larger clone is a single base apart.

The source is a boy aged 5-17 years in good health and CMV-seronegative. Sequenced material: PBMCs. The rearrangement joined TRBV6-1 to TRBJ2-1; 12 bases in the middle match TRBD2. The DNA sequence follows: TGTGCCAGCAGTGAGAGGACTAGCGGGATAAATGAGCAGTTCTTC. The translation is CASSERTSGINEQFF.